These T cell receptor beta chains were read from a single sample in a study of T-cell memory formation after mild COVID-19. MiXCR was run by TCRdb on the 5' RACE reads, yielding one entry per CDR3 protein. The sample consists of hundreds of thousands of distinct CDR3 sequences, roughly a sixth of them appearing once. The sample taken for sequencing was PBMCs or a T cell subset sorted from them (not recorded which). The source is an adult woman who had mild COVID-19 (a few samples of this study predate the infection). Cell type and time point are not known. The CDR3 runs from the conserved cysteine through the conserved F or W. The D gene is left open where the match is weak. Size is omitted from some rows. Given values are once, few, many or a class for expanded clones.

j_gene,abundance,d_gene,v_gene,CDR3aa,CDR3nt
TRBJ2-7,few,TRBD2,TRBV20-1,CSPIAGRLISYEQYF,TGCAGTCCCATAGCGGGGCGGTTAATCTCCTACGAGCAGTACTTC
TRBJ1-1,many,TRBD1,TRBV9,CASSPGTGGGTEAFF,TGTGCCAGCAGCCCTGGGACAGGGGGCGGGACTGAAGCTTTCTTT
TRBJ1-5,few,NA,TRBV15,CATGTSNQPQHF,TGTGCCACCGGCACAAGCAATCAGCCCCAGCATTTT
TRBJ2-7,NA,TRBD1,TRBV30,CASRNRDSREQYF,TGTGCCTCGAGGAACAGGGACAGTCGGGAGCAGTACTTC
TRBJ2-1,NA,NA,TRBV7-9,CAVQGTVYNEQFF,TGTGCCGTACAGGGTACTGTCTACAATGAGCAGTTCTTC
TRBJ2-4,NA,TRBD1,TRBV7-2,CASSLEMGTEAKNIQYF,TGTGCCAGCAGCTTAGAGATGGGGACAGAGGCCAAAAACATTCAGTACTTC
TRBJ1-1,NA,NA,TRBV20-1,CSAKSLGRGTNTEAFF,TGCAGTGCTAAATCGTTAGGAAGAGGAACGAACACTGAAGCTTTCTTT
TRBJ1-1,few,NA,TRBV5-5,CASSLGVLTEAFF,TGTGCCAGCAGCTTGGGGGTCTTGACGGAAGCTTTCTTT
TRBJ1-1,NA,NA,TRBV29-1,CSGGTAVNTEAFF,TGCAGCGGAGGGACGGCAGTGAACACTGAAGCTTTCTTT
TRBJ2-7,few,TRBD2,TRBV5-4,CASSLGLARMYF,TGTGCCAGCAGCTTGGGACTAGCGAGGATGTACTTC
TRBJ2-5,NA,NA,TRBV9,CASSVGNGVGETQYF,TGTGCCAGCAGCGTGGGTAATGGGGTTGGAGAGACCCAGTACTTC
TRBJ1-1,few,TRBD1,TRBV12-3/TRBV12-4,CASSFQGADVEAFF,TGTGCCAGCAGTTTTCAGGGGGCGGATGTGGAAGCTTTCTTT
TRBJ1-2,few,NA,TRBV20-1,CSAPLPGWPDGYTF,TGCAGTGCCCCTCTTCCAGGCTGGCCAGATGGCTACACCTTC
TRBJ1-1,NA,NA,TRBV5-4,CASSFFGRRNTEAFF,TGTGCCAGCAGCTTCTTCGGACGGAGAAACACTGAAGCTTTCTTT
TRBJ1-3,few,NA,TRBV7-6,CASSPDGLSGNTIYF,TGTGCCAGCAGCCCGGACGGACTCTCTGGAAACACCATATATTTT
TRBJ2-1,many,NA,TRBV6-2/TRBV6-3,CASTKLGTGEQFF,TGTGCCAGCACCAAGTTAGGAACGGGTGAGCAGTTCTTC
TRBJ2-5,NA,NA,TRBV12-3/TRBV12-4,CASSLSDTPQETQYF,TGTGCCAGCAGTTTATCCGACACGCCCCAAGAGACCCAGTACTTC
TRBJ2-7,NA,NA,TRBV24-1,CATSDQKYEQYF,TGTGCCACCAGTGACCAAAAGTACGAGCAGTACTTC
TRBJ1-1,few,NA,TRBV19,CASWGPLNTEAFF,TGTGCCAGTTGGGGACCGCTGAACACTGAAGCTTTCTTT
TRBJ1-4,few,NA,TRBV12-3/TRBV12-4,CASTFERQLGEKLFF,TGTGCCAGCACCTTCGAACGACAGCTGGGGGAAAAACTGTTTTTT
TRBJ2-1,NA,NA,TRBV3-1,CASSQSVFYNEQFF,TGTGCCAGCAGCCAATCTGTGTTCTACAATGAGCAGTTCTTC
TRBJ2-7,NA,NA,TRBV7-7,CASSLVGQVLSYEQYF,TGTGCCAGCAGCTTAGTGGGGCAGGTACTCTCCTACGAGCAGTACTTC
TRBJ1-1,NA,NA,TRBV11-2,CASSHTRVVNTEAFF,TGTGCCAGCAGCCATACGAGGGTAGTGAACACTGAAGCTTTCTTT
TRBJ1-1,NA,TRBD1,TRBV7-9,CASSSAPRTGSDEAFF,TGTGCCAGCAGCTCCGCCCCTCGGACAGGGTCCGATGAAGCTTTCTTT
TRBJ2-7,NA,NA,TRBV28,CASSSTLYEQYF,TGTGCCAGCAGTTCGACACTGTACGAGCAGTACTTC
TRBJ1-2,many,TRBD1,TRBV7-2,CASTTTGANYGYTF,TGTGCCAGCACCACGACAGGGGCGAACTATGGCTACACCTTC
TRBJ1-2,NA,TRBD1,TRBV7-2,CASSSEGGGYGYTF,TGTGCCAGCAGCTCCGAAGGGGGCGGCTATGGCTACACCTTC
TRBJ2-1,many,TRBD2,TRBV7-9,CASSIKGLAGVRNEQFF,TGTGCCAGCAGCATAAAAGGACTAGCGGGAGTAAGGAATGAGCAGTTCTTC
TRBJ1-1,NA,NA,TRBV12-3/TRBV12-4,CASSLLTRSAAFF,TGTGCCAGCAGTTTACTAACACGATCGGCAGCTTTCTTT
TRBJ1-2,NA,TRBD1,TRBV4-2,CASSQDPPYRGELGYTF,TGTGCCAGCAGCCAGGACCCCCCCTACAGGGGAGAGTTGGGCTACACCTTC
TRBJ2-5,few,NA,TRBV30,CAWSVGGSVETQYF,TGTGCCTGGAGTGTCGGAGGGTCAGTGGAGACCCAGTACTTC
TRBJ2-7,NA,NA,TRBV3-1,CASSQGAPAEEGYEQYF,TGTGCCAGCAGCCAAGGGGCACCGGCGGAGGAGGGGTACGAGCAGTACTTC
TRBJ2-7,many,TRBD2,TRBV20-1,CSARDLGTSGIYEQYF,TGCAGTGCTAGAGATCTGGGGACTAGCGGGATCTACGAGCAGTACTTC
TRBJ2-5,few,NA,TRBV13,CASSPLLEAGETQYF,TGTGCCAGCAGCCCACTTCTTGAGGCGGGTGAGACCCAGTACTTC
TRBJ1-3,few,NA,TRBV6-6,CASSVTAHSTSGNTIYF,TGTGCCAGCTCAGTGACAGCCCATTCCACCTCTGGAAACACCATATATTTT
TRBJ1-5,NA,TRBD1,TRBV5-1,CASSTGTGSPQHF,TGCGCCAGCAGCACCGGGACAGGGTCGCCCCAGCATTTT
TRBJ1-1,many,NA,TRBV20-1,CSARAGDVEAFF,TGCAGTGCTAGAGCAGGAGATGTTGAAGCTTTCTTT
TRBJ1-2,few,NA,TRBV15,CATSLSGGYGYTF,TGTGCCACCAGCCTCTCGGGGGGTTATGGCTACACCTTC
TRBJ2-3,many,TRBD2,TRBV7-2,CASSLSLAGTDTQYF,TGTGCCAGCAGCTTATCACTAGCGGGCACAGATACGCAGTATTTT
TRBJ2-2,few,TRBD2,TRBV12-3/TRBV12-4,CASTSPKRENTGELFF,TGTGCCAGCACCTCGCCAAAGCGGGAGAACACCGGGGAGCTGTTTTTT
TRBJ2-4,NA,NA,TRBV12-3/TRBV12-4,CASSHYGPGDIQYF,TGTGCCAGCAGCCATTACGGCCCGGGGGACATTCAGTACTTC
TRBJ1-2,NA,NA,TRBV6-5,CASSYSAANYGYTF,TGTGCCAGCAGTTACTCGGCAGCTAACTATGGCTACACCTTC
TRBJ2-7,few,NA,TRBV3-1,CASSQDRIRSYEQYF,TGTGCCAGCAGCCAAGACAGGATCCGCTCCTACGAGCAGTACTTC
TRBJ2-1,few,NA,TRBV24-1,CATSLGSYNEQFF,TGTGCCACCAGTCTCGGAAGTTACAATGAGCAGTTCTTC
TRBJ1-2,few,NA,TRBV7-8,CASSPDSFGYTF,TGTGCCAGCAGCCCAGACAGTTTCGGCTACACCTTC
TRBJ1-2,few,TRBD1,TRBV10-3,CAISTSGQLNYGYTF,TGTGCCATCAGTACATCGGGACAGCTAAACTATGGCTACACCTTC
TRBJ1-5,few,NA,TRBV7-2,CASSLATNLGNQPQHF,TGTGCCAGCAGCTTAGCGACGAACCTTGGCAATCAGCCCCAGCATTTT
TRBJ2-7,NA,NA,TRBV21-1,CASSKAGTLGYYEQYF,TGTGCCAGCAGCAAAGCCGGCACTCTAGGATACTACGAGCAGTACTTC
TRBJ2-5,NA,NA,TRBV12-3/TRBV12-4,CASSHDPLGETQYF,TGTGCCAGCAGTCACGACCCCCTAGGGGAGACCCAGTACTTC
TRBJ1-6,NA,NA,TRBV25-1,CASSRTELSNNSPLHF,TGTGCCAGCAGTAGGACAGAATTAAGTAATAATTCACCCCTCCACTTT